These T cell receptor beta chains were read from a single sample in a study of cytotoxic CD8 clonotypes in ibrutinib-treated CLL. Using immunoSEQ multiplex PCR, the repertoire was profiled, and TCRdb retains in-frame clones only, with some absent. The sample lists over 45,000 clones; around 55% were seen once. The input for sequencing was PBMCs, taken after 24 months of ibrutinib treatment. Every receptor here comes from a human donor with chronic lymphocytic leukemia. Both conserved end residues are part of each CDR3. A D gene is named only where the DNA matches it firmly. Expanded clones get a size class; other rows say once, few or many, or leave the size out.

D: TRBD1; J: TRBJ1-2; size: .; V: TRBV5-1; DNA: TGCGCCAGCAGCCCGGGGGACAGACTTAACTATGGCTACACCTTC; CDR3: CASSPGDRLNYGYTF
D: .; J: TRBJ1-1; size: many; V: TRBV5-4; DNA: TGTGCCAGCAGCCCCCAGAGGGGACAAACTGAAGCTTTCTTT; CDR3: CASSPQRGQTEAFF
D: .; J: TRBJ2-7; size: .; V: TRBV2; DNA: TGTGCCAGCAGTGAAGATTTCGTTGGGACGAGCACTCCCTACGAGCAGTACTTC; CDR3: CASSEDFVGTSTPYEQYF
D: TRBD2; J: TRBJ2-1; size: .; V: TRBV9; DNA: TGTGCCAGCACCTTGGGACTAGCGGGAGGGCATGAGCAGTTCTTC; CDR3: CASTLGLAGGHEQFF
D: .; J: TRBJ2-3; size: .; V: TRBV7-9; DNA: TGTGCCAGCAGCCCATACTTAGGGGCAGATACGCAGTATTTT; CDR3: CASSPYLGADTQYF
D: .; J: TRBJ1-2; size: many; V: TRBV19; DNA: TGTGCCAGTAGTCCCCCGCAGGGCAGGTCATTCTATGGCTACACCTTC; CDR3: CASSPPQGRSFYGYTF
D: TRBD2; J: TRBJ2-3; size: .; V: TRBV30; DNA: TGTGGGGGAGGGCCGACAGATACGCAGTATTTT; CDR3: CGGGPTDTQYF
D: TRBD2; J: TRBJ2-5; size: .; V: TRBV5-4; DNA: TGTGCCAGCAGCTCCGGGACTAGCGGAGTCCAAGAGACCCAGTACTTC; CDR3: CASSSGTSGVQETQYF
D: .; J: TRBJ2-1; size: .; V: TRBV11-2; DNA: TGTGCCAGCAGCTTAGAAGTACACAATGAGCAGTTCTTC; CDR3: CASSLEVHNEQFF
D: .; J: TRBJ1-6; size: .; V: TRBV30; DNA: TGTGCCTGGATTGAGCGGGGGTTGAGATCACCCCTCCACTTT; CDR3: CAWIERGLRSPLHF
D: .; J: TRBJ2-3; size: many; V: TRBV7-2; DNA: TGTGCCAGCAGCTTCGGAGGAAGCACAGATACGCAGTATTTT; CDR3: CASSFGGSTDTQYF
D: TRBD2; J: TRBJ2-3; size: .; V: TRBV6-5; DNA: TGTGCCAGCGGCCGGACTAGCGGGAGTGCAGATACGCAGTATTTT; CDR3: CASGRTSGSADTQYF
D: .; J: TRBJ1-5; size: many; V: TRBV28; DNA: TGTGCCAGTATGAACGATCAGCCCCAGCATTTT; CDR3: CASMNDQPQHF
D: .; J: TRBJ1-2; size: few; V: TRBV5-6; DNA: TGTGCCAGCAACCCTATTGGTAGGGATTACGGCTACACCTTC; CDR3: CASNPIGRDYGYTF
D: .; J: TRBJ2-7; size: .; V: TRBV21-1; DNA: TGTGCCAGCAGCAGGGGCGGGAGCTCCTACGAGCAGTACTTC; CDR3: CASSRGGSSYEQYF
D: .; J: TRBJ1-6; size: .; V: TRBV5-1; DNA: TGCGCCAGCAGCATCGATCAGGGCCCTTCACCCCTCCACTTT; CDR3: CASSIDQGPSPLHF
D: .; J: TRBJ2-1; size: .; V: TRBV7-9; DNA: TGTGCCAGCAGCTTAAGAGGAAGTGGGTACAATGAGCAGTTCTTC; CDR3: CASSLRGSGYNEQFF
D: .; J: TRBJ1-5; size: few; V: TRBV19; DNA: TGTGCCAGTAGGGCAGGACCCAATCAGCCCCAGCATTTT; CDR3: CASRAGPNQPQHF
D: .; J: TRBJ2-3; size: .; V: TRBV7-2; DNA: TGTGCCAGCAGCTTCAAAGGGGGTTCTAGCACAGATACGCAGTATTTT; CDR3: CASSFKGGSSTDTQYF
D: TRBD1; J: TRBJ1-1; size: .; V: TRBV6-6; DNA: TGTGCCAGCAGTGGGACAGGGGATGAAGCTTTCTTT; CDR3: CASSGTGDEAFF
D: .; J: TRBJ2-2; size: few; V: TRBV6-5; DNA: TGTGCCAGCTTCCGGGGCGTCGGGGAGCTGTTTTTT; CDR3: CASFRGVGELFF
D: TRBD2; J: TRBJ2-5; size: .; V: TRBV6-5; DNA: TGTGCCAGCAGTTACGGGGGGCGGGAGGGACAAGAGACCCAGTACTTC; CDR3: CASSYGGREGQETQYF
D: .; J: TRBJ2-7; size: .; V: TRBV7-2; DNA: TGTGCCAGCACCGGGACGTCTGGAAGTTACGAGCAGTACTTC; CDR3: CASTGTSGSYEQYF
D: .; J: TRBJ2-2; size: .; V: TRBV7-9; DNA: TGTGCCAGCAGCCAAGATTTAAGGGGCACCGGGGAGCTGTTTTTT; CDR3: CASSQDLRGTGELFF
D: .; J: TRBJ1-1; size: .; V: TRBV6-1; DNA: TGTGCCAGCAGTCCTACACAGAACACTGAAGCTTTCTTT; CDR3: CASSPTQNTEAFF
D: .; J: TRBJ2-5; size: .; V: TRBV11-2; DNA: TGTGCCAGCAGCTTAGACCGCACGCAAGAGACCCAGTACTTC; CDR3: CASSLDRTQETQYF